The present entry profiles one T cell receptor beta chain with its context. Its cognate antigen is unknown. Those donors who had ophthalmopathy presented with moderate-to-severe activity, a CAS of ≥3, a NOSPECS of ≥4 and a duration under 3 months. CDR1 SGHTA and CDR2 FQGNSA come from the germline V gene. The CDR3 is made up of 16 amino acids. The V gene end was trimmed by 1 base and the J gene end by 7 bases; junction bases not matched to a gene: 7. RNA transcripts yielded amplified TCR beta CDR3 regions. The workflow started with a first-round RT-PCR run with HTBI primers and then moved on to a second-round multiplex PCR. TCRdb re-called the multiplex PCR reads with MiXCR, one entry per CDR3 protein. The sample has about 740,000 distinct CDR3 sequences, roughly two fifths seen once; the top ten hold approximately 46%. The data stem from a study of Graves' ophthalmopathy and Graves' hyperthyroidism. Study as a whole: Peripheral blood samples were taken at initial diagnosis, before any treatment. Study-level results: Sensitivity of approximately 66% and specificity of 72% to 80% were achieved by the model that predicted ophthalmopathy progression.

V and J are TRBV7-2 and TRBJ2-2, with 9 nucleotides matching TRBD2. The source of this sequence is an adult man with Graves' ophthalmopathy. Sequencing was performed on peripheral blood. CDR3: CASSLVLAGDLGELFF. As DNA, the CDR3 is TGTGCCAGCAGCTTAGTATTAGCGGGAGACCTCGGGGAGCTGTTTTTT.